Listed here are 8 T cell receptor beta chains from one sample, sequenced in a study of molecular identifiers for immune sequencing clone quantification. TCRdb analysed the PCR reads with MiXCR anew, one entry per CDR3 protein. Here the sample spans 70,000 to 90,000 distinct CDR3 sequences, around a fifth being singletons. Sequencing input: naive CD8+ T cells from blood, with Jurkat cell RNA spiked in. The subset: FACS-sorted CD8+CD4-CCR7+CD45RA+ naive T cells. Receptors were obtained from a human donor in good health. Some libraries in this study had Jurkat cell RNA spiked in.

The V call is TRBV11-2, the J call TRBJ2-5, with D possibly matching TRBD1 (7 bases). The length of the CDR3 is 13 residues. Trimming took 10 bases from V and 5 from J, leaving 17 bases between them. Germline lookup yields CDR1 SGHAT and CDR2 FQNNGV. In nucleotides, the CDR3 is TGTGCCACGGAGGGGGCCTTCTGGGAGACCCAGTACTTC. It encodes CATEGAFWETQYF.

V is TRBV7-9 and J is TRBJ2-7; 7 bases match TRBD2. The CDR3 has 14 residues. The V gene's germline CDR1 is SEHNR and CDR2 FQNEAQ (reference sequence). V gave up 7 bases and J gave up 0 bases; unmatched junction bases: 6. DNA of the CDR3: TGTGCCAGCATAAGCGGGGCGAGCTCCTACGAGCAGTACTTC. As protein: CASISGASSYEQYF.

This clonotype was observed a single time. The genes are TRBV12-3 or TRBV12-4 and TRBJ2-1; TRBD1 agrees at 9 bases. This CDR3 contains 15 residues. With V trimmed by 5 bases and J by 9 bases, 11 bases remained unmatched. CDR3 residues: CASSTPGQGFGEQFF. For the CDR3, the DNA is TGTGCCAGCAGTACACCGGGACAGGGTTTCGGTGAGCAGTTCTTC.

This clonotype has a count of ten or more. The CDR3 sequence is CASSYTQGAIEETQYF. The CDR3 nucleotides are TGTGCCAGCAGTTACACGCAGGGGGCTATAGAAGAGACCCAGTACTTC. This chain joins TRBV6-8 and TRBJ2-5; 8 nucleotides align to TRBD1. This CDR3 is 16 amino acids long. After removal of 2 bases from V and 3 bases from J, the junction contained 8 bases not matched to a gene. The V gene's germline CDR1 is MNHGY and CDR2 SAAAGT.

The chain carries TRBV7-3 and TRBJ2-4; D unclear. Germline V lookup: CDR1 SGHTA, CDR2 FQGTGA. The CDR3 extends over 16 amino acids. The V end was cut by 4 bases, the J end by 0 bases, with 13 bases between. DNA of the CDR3: TGTGCCAGCAGCTCTGGTTGGGGTGGAGCCAAAAACATTCAGTACTTC. The encoded protein is CASSSGWGGAKNIQYF.

The chain combines TRBV20-1 with TRBJ2-1; D possibly corresponds to TRBD2 (6 bases). CDR3 length equals 14 residues. Per the germline V gene, CDR1 is DFQATT and CDR2 is SNEGSKA (reference sequence). Trimming took off 2 bases at V and 9 bases at J, with 17 bases between the two ends. The CDR3 sequence is CSARREDPIREQFF. In nucleotides, the CDR3 is TGCAGTGCTAGAAGGGAGGACCCTATCCGTGAGCAGTTCTTC.

This clonotype was observed many times. The CDR3 sequence: CASSPGFSYEQYF. CDR3 coding DNA: TGTGCCAGCTCACCGGGGTTCTCCTACGAGCAGTACTTC. This rearrangement joins TRBV18 to TRBJ2-7; D unresolved. Germline V gene sequence: CDR1 KGHSH, CDR2 LQKENI. V gave up 3 bases and J gave up 0 bases, with 6 bases separating them. CDR3 length: 13 amino acids.

The chain is built from TRBV4-1 and TRBJ2-3; TRBD2 matches at 12 bases. Trimming took 1 base from V and 4 from J; bases not matched to a gene: 6. CDR3 length: 17 residues. Per the germline V gene, CDR1 is MGHRA and CDR2 is YSYEKL. Here the CDR3 DNA reads TGCGCCAGCAGCCAAGTTCTAGCGGGAGGGGTCGCAGATACGCAGTATTTT. Translation gives CASSQVLAGGVADTQYF.